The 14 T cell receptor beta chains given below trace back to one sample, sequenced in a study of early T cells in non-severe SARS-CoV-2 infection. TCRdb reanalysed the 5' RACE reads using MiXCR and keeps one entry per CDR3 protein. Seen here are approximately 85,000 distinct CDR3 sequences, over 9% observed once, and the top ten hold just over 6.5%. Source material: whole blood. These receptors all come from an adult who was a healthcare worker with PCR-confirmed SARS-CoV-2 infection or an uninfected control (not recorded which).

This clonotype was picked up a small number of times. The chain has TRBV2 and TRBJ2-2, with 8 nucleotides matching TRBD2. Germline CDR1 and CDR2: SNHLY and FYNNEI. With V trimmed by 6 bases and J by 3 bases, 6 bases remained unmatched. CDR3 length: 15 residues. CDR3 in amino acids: CASRIASGYTGELFF. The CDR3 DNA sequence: TGTGCCAGCAGGATCGCTAGCGGGTACACCGGGGAGCTGTTTTTT. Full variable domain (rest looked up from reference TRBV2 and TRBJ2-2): EPEVTQTPSHQVTQMGQEVILRCVPISNHLYFYWYRQILGQKVEFLVSFYNNEISEKSEIFDDQFSVERPDGSNFTLKIRSTKLEDSAMYFCASRIASGYTGELFFGEGSRLTVL.

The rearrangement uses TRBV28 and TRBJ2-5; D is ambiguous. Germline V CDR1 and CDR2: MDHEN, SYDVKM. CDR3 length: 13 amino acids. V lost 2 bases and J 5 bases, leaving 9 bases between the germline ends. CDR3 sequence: CASSLPTLETQYF. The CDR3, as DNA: TGTGCCAGCAGTTTACCAACCCTCGAGACCCAGTACTTC.

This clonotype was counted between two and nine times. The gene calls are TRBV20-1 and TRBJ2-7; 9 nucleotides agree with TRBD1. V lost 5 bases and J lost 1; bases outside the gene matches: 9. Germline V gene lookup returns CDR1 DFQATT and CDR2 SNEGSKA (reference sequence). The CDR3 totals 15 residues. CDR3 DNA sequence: TGCAGTGCTCGGCGGAGGGGGACAGGGTCCTACGAGCAGTACTTC. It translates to CSARRRGTGSYEQYF.

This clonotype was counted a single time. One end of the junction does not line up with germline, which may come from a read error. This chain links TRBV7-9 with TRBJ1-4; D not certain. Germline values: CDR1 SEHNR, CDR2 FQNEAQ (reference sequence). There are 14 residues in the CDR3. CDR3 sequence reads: CAGSPARKEEKLFF. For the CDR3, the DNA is TGTGCCGGCAGCCCTGCCAGGAAAGAGGAAAAACTGTTTTTT.

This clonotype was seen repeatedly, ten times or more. The CDR3 region is CASSIGPGNSPLHF. The CDR3 nucleotides are TGTGCCAGTAGTATCGGACCGGGGAATTCACCCCTCCACTTT. J is TRBJ1-6 and V is TRBV19; D remains unclear. Germline assignment: CDR1 LNHDA and CDR2 SQIVND (reference sequence). The CDR3 is 14 amino acids. Trimming stripped 3 bases from V and 7 bases from J, with 10 bases between. Supplemented by reference TRBV19 and TRBJ1-6, the full variable domain reads DGGITQSPKYLFRKEGQNVTLSCEQNLNHDAMYWYRQDPGQGLRLIYYSQIVNDFQKGDIAEGYSVSREKKESFPLTVTSAQKNPTAFYLCASSIGPGNSPLHFGNGTRLTVT.

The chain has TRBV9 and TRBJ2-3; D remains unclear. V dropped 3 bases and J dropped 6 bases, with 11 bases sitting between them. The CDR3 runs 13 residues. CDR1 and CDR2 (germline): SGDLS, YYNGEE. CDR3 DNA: TGTGCCAGCAGCGGGATGATCGCGGATACGCAGTATTTT. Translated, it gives CASSGMIADTQYF. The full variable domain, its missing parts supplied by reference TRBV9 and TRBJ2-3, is DSGVTQTPKHLITATGQRVTLRCSPRSGDLSVYWYQQSLDQGLQFLIQYYNGEERAKGNILERFSAQQFPDLHSELNLSSLELGDSALYFCASSGMIADTQYFGPGTRLTVL.

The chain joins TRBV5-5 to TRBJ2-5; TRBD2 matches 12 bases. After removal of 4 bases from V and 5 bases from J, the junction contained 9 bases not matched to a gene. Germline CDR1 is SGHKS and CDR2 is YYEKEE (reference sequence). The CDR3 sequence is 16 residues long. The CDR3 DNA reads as TGTGCCAGCAGCATTTCTAGCGGGAGGGCCGGGGAGACCCAGTACTTC. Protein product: CASSISSGRAGETQYF. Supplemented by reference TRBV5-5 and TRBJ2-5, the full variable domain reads DAGVTQSPTHLIKTRGQQVTLRCSPISGHKSVSWYQQVLGQGPQFIFQYYEKEERGRGNFPDRFSARQFPNYSSELNVNALLLGDSALYLCASSISSGRAGETQYFGPGTRLLVL.

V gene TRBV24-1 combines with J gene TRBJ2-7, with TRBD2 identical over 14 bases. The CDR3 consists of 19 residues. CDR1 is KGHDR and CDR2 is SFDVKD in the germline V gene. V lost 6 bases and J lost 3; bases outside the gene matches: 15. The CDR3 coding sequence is TGTGCCACCAGTCCCGGGACTAGCGGGAGCCTCACTCCCAGCTACGAGCAGTACTTC. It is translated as CATSPGTSGSLTPSYEQYF.

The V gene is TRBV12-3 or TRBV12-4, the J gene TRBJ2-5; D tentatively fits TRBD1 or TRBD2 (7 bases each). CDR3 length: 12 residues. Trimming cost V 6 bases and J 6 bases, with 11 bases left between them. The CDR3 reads CASSQGGKTQYF. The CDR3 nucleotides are TGTGCCAGCAGCCAGGGGGGGAAGACCCAGTACTTC.

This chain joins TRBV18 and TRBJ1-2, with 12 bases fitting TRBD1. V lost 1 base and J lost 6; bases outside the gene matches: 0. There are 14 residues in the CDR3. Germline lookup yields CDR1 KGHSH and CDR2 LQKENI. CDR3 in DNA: TGTGCCAGCTCACCACGGGACAGGGGGCATGGCTACACCTTC. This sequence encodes CASSPRDRGHGYTF.

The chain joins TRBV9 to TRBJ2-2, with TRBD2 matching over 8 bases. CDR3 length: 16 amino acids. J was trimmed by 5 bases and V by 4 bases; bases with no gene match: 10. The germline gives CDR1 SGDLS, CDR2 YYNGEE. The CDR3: CASSSRTSSRTGELFF. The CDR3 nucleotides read TGTGCCAGCAGCTCCCGGACTAGCAGCAGGACCGGGGAGCTGTTTTTT.

The CDR3 loop reads CAISESRTGVSDTQYF. DNA of the CDR3: TGTGCCATCAGTGAGTCTCGGACAGGGGTTTCAGATACGCAGTATTTT. This sequence joins TRBV10-3 and TRBJ2-3; TRBD1 matches at 9 bases. The CDR3 contains 16 residues. J lost 4 bases, V lost 0 bases, and 5 bases had no gene match. Germline CDR1 and CDR2: ENHRY and SYGVKD.

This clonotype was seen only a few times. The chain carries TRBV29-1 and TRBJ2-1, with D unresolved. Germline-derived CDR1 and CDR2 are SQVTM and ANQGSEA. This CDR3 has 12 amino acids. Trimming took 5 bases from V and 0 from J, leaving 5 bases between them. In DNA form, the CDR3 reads TGCAGCGTTACCGACTCCTACAATGAGCAGTTCTTC. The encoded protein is CSVTDSYNEQFF.

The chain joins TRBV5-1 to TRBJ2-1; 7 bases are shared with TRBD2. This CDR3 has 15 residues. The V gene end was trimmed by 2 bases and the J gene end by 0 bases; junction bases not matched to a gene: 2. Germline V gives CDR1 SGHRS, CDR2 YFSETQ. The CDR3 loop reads CASSFGGSSYNEQFF. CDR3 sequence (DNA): TGCGCCAGCAGCTTCGGGGGGAGCTCCTACAATGAGCAGTTCTTC.